The present TCR beta chain was sequenced within a study of tumor-infiltrating lymphocytes in oesophageal squamous cell carcinoma. TCRdb used MiXCR to reprocess the PCR reads, holding one entry per CDR3 protein. The sample comprises just over 15,000 distinct CDR3 sequences, approximately 54% of which are singletons, and 37% rests with the top ten. Relative to its sample, this clonotype is medium-sized. The length of the CDR3 is 16 residues. Germline V gene data show CDR1 as MNHNS and CDR2 as SASEGT. The V and J ends lost 3 bases and 6 bases, in that order; junction bases with no gene match: 9. The TCR was taken from a female donor with esophageal squamous cell carcinoma. The V and J genes are TRBV6-1 and TRBJ1-2, with 11 bases matching TRBD1. The sample comprised esophageal tumor tissue. DNA of the CDR3: TGTGCCAGCAGTGATTTGGTCGGACAGGGGGCGGATGGCTACACCTTC. The encoded protein is CASSDLVGQGADGYTF.